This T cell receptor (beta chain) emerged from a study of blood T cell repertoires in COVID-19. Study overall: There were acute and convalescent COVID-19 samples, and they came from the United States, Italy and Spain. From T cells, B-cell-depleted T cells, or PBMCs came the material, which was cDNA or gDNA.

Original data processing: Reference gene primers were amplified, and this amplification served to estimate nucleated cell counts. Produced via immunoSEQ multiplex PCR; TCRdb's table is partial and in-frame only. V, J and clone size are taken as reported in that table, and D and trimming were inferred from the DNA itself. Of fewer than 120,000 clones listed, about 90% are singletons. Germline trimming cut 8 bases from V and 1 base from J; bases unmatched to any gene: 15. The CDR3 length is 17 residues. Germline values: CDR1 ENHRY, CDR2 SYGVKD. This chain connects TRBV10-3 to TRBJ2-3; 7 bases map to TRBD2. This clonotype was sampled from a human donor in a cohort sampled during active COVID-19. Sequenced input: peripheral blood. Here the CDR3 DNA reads TGTGCCATCGGGGGGGGTGATAGCTCCATCCGCACAGATACGCAGTATTTT. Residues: CAIGGGDSSIRTDTQYF.